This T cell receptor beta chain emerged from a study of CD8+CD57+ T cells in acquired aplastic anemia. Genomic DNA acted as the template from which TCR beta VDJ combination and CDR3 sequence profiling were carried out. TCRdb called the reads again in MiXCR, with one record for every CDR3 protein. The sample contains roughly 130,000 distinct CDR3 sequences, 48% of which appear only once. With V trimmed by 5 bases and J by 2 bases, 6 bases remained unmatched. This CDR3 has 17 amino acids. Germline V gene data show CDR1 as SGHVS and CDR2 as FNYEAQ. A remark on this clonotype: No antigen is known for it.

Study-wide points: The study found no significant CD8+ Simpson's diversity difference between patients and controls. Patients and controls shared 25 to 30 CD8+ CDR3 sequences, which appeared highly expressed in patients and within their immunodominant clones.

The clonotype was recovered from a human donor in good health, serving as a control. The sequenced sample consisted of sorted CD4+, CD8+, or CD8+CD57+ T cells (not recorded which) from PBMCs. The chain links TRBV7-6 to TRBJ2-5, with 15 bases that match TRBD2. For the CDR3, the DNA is TGTGCCAGCAGCACGGGACTAGCGGGGGGTTCACAAGAGACCCAGTACTTC. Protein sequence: CASSTGLAGGSQETQYF.